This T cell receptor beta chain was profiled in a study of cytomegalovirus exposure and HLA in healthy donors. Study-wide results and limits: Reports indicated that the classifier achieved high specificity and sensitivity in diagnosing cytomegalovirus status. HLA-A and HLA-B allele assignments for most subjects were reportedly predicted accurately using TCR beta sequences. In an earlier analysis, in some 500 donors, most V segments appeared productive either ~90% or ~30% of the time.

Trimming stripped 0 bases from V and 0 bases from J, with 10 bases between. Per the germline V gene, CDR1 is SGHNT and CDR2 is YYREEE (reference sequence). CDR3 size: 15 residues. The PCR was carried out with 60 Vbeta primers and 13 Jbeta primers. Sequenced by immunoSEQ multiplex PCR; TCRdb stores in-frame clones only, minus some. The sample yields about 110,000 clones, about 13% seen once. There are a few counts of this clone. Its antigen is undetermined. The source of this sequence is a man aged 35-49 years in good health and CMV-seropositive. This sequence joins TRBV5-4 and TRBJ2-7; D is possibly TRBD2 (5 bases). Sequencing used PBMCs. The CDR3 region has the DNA TGTGCCAGCAGCTTGGATGGCGGAGGCTCCTACGAGCAGTACTTC. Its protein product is CASSLDGGGSYEQYF.